The clone carrying this T cell receptor beta chain has ten or more counts. Its antigen is not identified. As every portion of the isolated RNA was reverse transcribed, the sequencing read expressed TCRB transcripts. TCRdb keeps only in-frame clones here, not all; method: immunoSEQ multiplex PCR. The profile shows around 100,000 clones, 25% to 35% of them singletons. The entry originates in a study of beta chain features in type 1 diabetes. The study, taken as a whole, reports: All four CD4+ subsets of Type 1 diabetes patients contained TCRB CDR3s that were moderately but significantly shorter. Patients with type 1 diabetes showed fewer VDJ junction insertions and more deletions.

The CDR3 covers 13 residues. Germline V CDR1 and CDR2: SQVTM, ANQGSEA. V lost 7 bases, J lost 0 bases, and 7 bases lay in between. This clonotype originated in a woman aged 18-30 years with type 1 diabetes. The rearrangement uses TRBV29-1 and TRBJ2-6; no clear D. The sequencing sample was made of central memory CD4+ T cells from blood. The CDR3 region is CSATPSGANVLTF. The DNA of the CDR3 is TGCAGCGCTACCCCCTCTGGGGCCAACGTCCTGACTTTC.